Listed here are 12 T cell receptor beta chains from one sample, sequenced in a study of blood T cell repertoires in COVID-19. Sequenced by immunoSEQ multiplex PCR; TCRdb stores in-frame clones only, minus some. Among around 110,000 clones, less than 90% were seen once, and the ten largest hold 3% to 4.5%. Sample: PBMCs or T cells enriched from blood (not recorded which). Receptors originate from a woman in her twenties or thirties who had recovered from COVID-19.

This chain connects TRBV5-1 to TRBJ1-3; perhaps TRBD1 as D (5 bases). Germline V gene lookup returns CDR1 SGHRS and CDR2 YFSETQ. The ends were cut back, 0 bases at V and 0 bases at J, with 10 bases in the middle. This CDR3 spans 16 amino acids. The CDR3 loop is CASSLGSQGSGNTIYF. The CDR3 nucleotides are TGCGCCAGCAGCTTGGGAAGCCAGGGCTCTGGAAACACCATATATTTT. The variable domain in full, with the rest retrieved from reference TRBV5-1 and TRBJ1-3, is KAGVTQTPRYLIKTRGQQVTLSCSPISGHRSVSWYQQTPGQGLQFLFEYFSETQRNKGNFPGRFSGRQFSNSRSEMNVSTLELGDSALYLCASSLGSQGSGNTIYFGEGSWLTVV.

In this sample, this clone turned up once. This rearrangement joins TRBV5-1 to TRBJ2-6; 8 nucleotides align to TRBD1. With 3 bases clipped from V and 4 bases from J, the junction kept 18 bases outside the gene matches. The CDR3 runs 20 residues. Germline CDR1 SGHRS, CDR2 YFSETQ. CDR3 bases: TGCGCCAGCAGCTCGTCAGGGGGCGTGTTCCCCGGCGTAGGGGCCAACGTCCTGACTTTC. Residues: CASSSSGGVFPGVGANVLTF. The full variable domain, completed using reference TRBV5-1 and TRBJ2-6, is KAGVTQTPRYLIKTRGQQVTLSCSPISGHRSVSWYQQTPGQGLQFLFEYFSETQRNKGNFPGRFSGRQFSNSRSEMNVSTLELGDSALYLCASSSSGGVFPGVGANVLTFGAGSRLTVL.

This chain links TRBV28 with TRBJ1-6; 7 nucleotides align to TRBD1. Germline CDR1 and CDR2: MDHEN and SYDVKM. The CDR3 extends over 14 amino acids. V gave up 2 bases and J gave up 9 bases; unmatched junction bases: 4. The CDR3 nucleotides are TGTGCCAGCAGTTTAGAGGGGACAGTTTCACCCCTCCACTTT. Translated: CASSLEGTVSPLHF.

The CDR3 nucleotides are TGTGCCAGCAGGGAGGGACTAGCCTACGAGCAGTACTTC. It codes for CASREGLAYEQYF. V is TRBV6-5 and J is TRBJ2-7, with TRBD2 identical over 8 bases. Germline V gene lookup returns CDR1 MNHEY and CDR2 SVGAGI. The CDR3 extends over 13 amino acids. Trimming took 6 bases from V and 2 from J; bases not matched to a gene: 3.

The gene calls are TRBV2 and TRBJ2-5; D gene ambiguous. Between the trimmed V and J ends, which lost 6 bases and 5 bases, there was a span of 7 bases. Germline loops: CDR1 SNHLY, CDR2 FYNNEI. The CDR3 runs 11 residues. The CDR3 here is CASRAGETQYF. The CDR3 region has the DNA TGTGCCAGCAGGGCCGGGGAGACCCAGTACTTC.

The chain uses TRBV5-1 and TRBJ2-7; 9 bases agree with TRBD2. V was clipped by 6 bases and J by 1 base; unmatched bases: 8. Germline V lookup: CDR1 SGHRS, CDR2 YFSETQ. There are 15 residues in the CDR3. DNA of the CDR3: TGCGCCAGCACCCTTAGCGGGAGAACGTCCTACGAGCAGTACTTC. Its protein product is CASTLSGRTSYEQYF.

The J gene is TRBJ2-1, the V gene TRBV13; no clear D gene. V lost 0 bases and J lost 8, with 11 bases in between. Germline V gives CDR1 PRHDT, CDR2 FYEKMQ (reference sequence). This CDR3 comprises 14 residues. CDR3 protein: CASSLGPVLYEQFF. CDR3 DNA: TGTGCCAGCAGCTTAGGCCCGGTCTTGTATGAGCAGTTCTTC.

The chain employs TRBV27 and TRBJ2-7; TRBD1 might be the D (6 bases). The CDR3 consists of 14 residues. CDR1 is MNHEY and CDR2 is SMNVEV in the germline V gene (reference sequence). Trimming removed 0 bases at V and 5 bases at J, with 11 bases between. The CDR3 spells CASSLSQGSDEQYF. The CDR3 DNA is TGTGCCAGCAGTTTATCGCAGGGGAGCGACGAGCAGTACTTC.

The chain carries TRBV9 and TRBJ2-2; D call uncertain. Germline V gene sequence: CDR1 SGDLS, CDR2 YYNGEE. The CDR3 spans 14 residues. V was pared by 0 bases and J by 6 bases, with 9 bases between. This chain's CDR3 is CASSVDSLPGELFF. The CDR3 DNA follows: TGTGCCAGCAGCGTAGACAGCCTCCCCGGGGAGCTGTTTTTT. The whole variable domain, filled in from reference TRBV9 and TRBJ2-2, reads DSGVTQTPKHLITATGQRVTLRCSPRSGDLSVYWYQQSLDQGLQFLIQYYNGEERAKGNILERFSAQQFPDLHSELNLSSLELGDSALYFCASSVDSLPGELFFGEGSRLTVL.

The chain joins TRBV9 to TRBJ2-2; TRBD2 is a possible D gene (5 bases). The CDR3 is 14 residues long. CDR1 and CDR2 from the germline V gene are SGDLS and YYNGEE. V was cut by 3 bases and J by 7 bases, with 13 bases left in between. CDR3 bases: TGTGCCAGCAGCGGACTCTCCCGGGGCGGGGAGCTGTTTTTT. It is translated as CASSGLSRGGELFF.

The rearrangement uses TRBV30 and TRBJ2-1; 8 bases line up with TRBD2. The CDR3 covers 15 residues. After removal of 2 bases from V and 4 bases from J, the junction contained 7 bases not matched to a gene. Germline lookup yields CDR1 GTSNPN and CDR2 SVGIG (reference sequence). The CDR3 nucleotides read TGTGCCTGGAGTCCACTAGCGGACTTTTACAATGAGCAGTTCTTC. Residues: CAWSPLADFYNEQFF.

This rearrangement joins TRBV4-2 to TRBJ2-5, with 8 bases identical to TRBD2. J gave up 5 bases and V 0 bases, and 5 bases lay outside the gene matches. CDR1 and CDR2 (germline): LGHNA, YNFKEQ. The CDR3 consists of 15 residues. This CDR3 is CASSQDGRASETQYF. The CDR3 coding sequence is TGTGCCAGCAGCCAAGACGGGAGGGCCTCTGAGACCCAGTACTTC.